The rows below give T cell receptor beta chains drawn from one sample of a study of blood T cell repertoires in COVID-19. Profiling relied on immunoSEQ multiplex PCR, and the TCRdb table lists in-frame clones only, not all of them. The data contain 200,000 to 250,000 clones, over 80% of them singletons. Sequenced material: peripheral blood. Receptor source: a woman in her twenties or thirties with COVID-19, enrolled during active disease. Each CDR3 is given with its conserved first and last residue. The D gene is left open where the match is weak. The listing skips clone size in some rows; elsewhere it reads once, few, many or a size class.

V gene: TRBV2; D gene: TRBD2; J gene: TRBJ2-1; clone size: -; CDR3 DNA: TGTGCCAGCAGGGCGACTAGCGGGGGGAACAATGAGCAGTTCTTC; CDR3 protein: CASRATSGGNNEQFF
V gene: TRBV12-3/TRBV12-4; D gene: -; J gene: TRBJ1-5; clone size: -; CDR3 DNA: TGTGCCAGCAGTTCTGGACAGATCAGGCCCCAGCATTTT; CDR3 protein: CASSSGQIRPQHF
V gene: TRBV4-2; D gene: TRBD1; J gene: TRBJ1-5; clone size: many; CDR3 DNA: TGTGCCAGCAGCAAACAACAGGGGGCGACCAATCAGCCCCAGCATTTT; CDR3 protein: CASSKQQGATNQPQHF
V gene: TRBV7-3; D gene: TRBD2; J gene: TRBJ2-1; clone size: -; CDR3 DNA: TGTGCCAGCAGCTTAAATAGCGGGAGGGCCAATGAGCAGTTCTTC; CDR3 protein: CASSLNSGRANEQFF
V gene: TRBV7-3; D gene: -; J gene: TRBJ2-2; clone size: -; CDR3 DNA: TGTGCCAGCAGCTTATACCAGCGAAACACCGGGGAGCTGTTTTTT; CDR3 protein: CASSLYQRNTGELFF
V gene: TRBV7-2; D gene: TRBD1; J gene: TRBJ1-4; clone size: -; CDR3 DNA: TGTGCCAGCAGCTTAGAGGCCACCCCCGGGACAGGGGGAGAAAAACTGTTTTTT; CDR3 protein: CASSLEATPGTGGEKLFF
V gene: TRBV9; D gene: -; J gene: TRBJ2-3; clone size: -; CDR3 DNA: TGTGCCAGCAGCGTAGGTAGGGGCCTCGCAGATACGCAGTATTTT; CDR3 protein: CASSVGRGLADTQYF
V gene: TRBV13; D gene: TRBD1; J gene: TRBJ2-5; clone size: -; CDR3 DNA: TGTGCCAGCAGTAGCCAGGGGGCCTTCTTGGACTTC; CDR3 protein: CASSSQGAFLDF
V gene: TRBV21-1; D gene: -; J gene: TRBJ2-7; clone size: -; CDR3 DNA: TGTGCCAGCAGCAAAGCAAAGCATGAGGAGGGAGGGCGGTACGAGCAGTACTTC; CDR3 protein: CASSKAKHEEGGRYEQYF
V gene: TRBV5-1; D gene: TRBD1; J gene: TRBJ2-1; clone size: -; CDR3 DNA: TGCGCCAGCAGCTTGGCGGGACAGGGGTATGGCGATGAGCAGTTCTTC; CDR3 protein: CASSLAGQGYGDEQFF
V gene: TRBV19; D gene: -; J gene: TRBJ2-6; clone size: -; CDR3 DNA: TGTGCCAGTAGTATAGTTCAACATCCCGGGGCCAACGTCCTGACTTTC; CDR3 protein: CASSIVQHPGANVLTF
V gene: TRBV9; D gene: -; J gene: TRBJ1-5; clone size: -; CDR3 DNA: TGTGCCAGCAGCGTACGTGCGAATCAGCCCCAGCATTTT; CDR3 protein: CASSVRANQPQHF
V gene: TRBV18; D gene: TRBD1; J gene: TRBJ1-2; clone size: -; CDR3 DNA: TGTGCCAGCTCACCAGATCGGGACAGGGTGGAGAACTATGGCTACACCTTC; CDR3 protein: CASSPDRDRVENYGYTF
V gene: TRBV6-2/TRBV6-3; D gene: TRBD1; J gene: TRBJ2-3; clone size: -; CDR3 DNA: TGTGCCAGCAGTTACGAGGGGGCGCATACAGATACGCAGTATTTT; CDR3 protein: CASSYEGAHTDTQYF
V gene: TRBV21-1; D gene: -; J gene: TRBJ1-5; clone size: few; CDR3 DNA: TGTGCCAGCAGCCAGCCGGGTACAAGGAATCAGCCCCAGCATTTT; CDR3 protein: CASSQPGTRNQPQHF
V gene: TRBV18; D gene: -; J gene: TRBJ2-7; clone size: few; CDR3 DNA: TGTGCCAGCTCACCCCCTAACTCCTACGAGCAGTACTTC; CDR3 protein: CASSPPNSYEQYF
V gene: TRBV9; D gene: TRBD2; J gene: TRBJ2-1; clone size: -; CDR3 DNA: TGTGCCAGCAGCGTAGTAGGGACTAGCGGGAGAAGTGAGCAGTTCTTC; CDR3 protein: CASSVVGTSGRSEQFF
V gene: TRBV4-2; D gene: -; J gene: TRBJ1-1; clone size: -; CDR3 DNA: TGTGCCAGCAGCCAGGTCACAGACAGGCCAACGACTGAAGCTTTCTTT; CDR3 protein: CASSQVTDRPTTEAFF
V gene: TRBV15; D gene: -; J gene: TRBJ2-7; clone size: -; CDR3 DNA: TGTGCCACCAGCAGAGATCGAAGGGGACTGGCGGGCGAGCAGTACTTC; CDR3 protein: CATSRDRRGLAGEQYF
V gene: TRBV5-5; D gene: -; J gene: TRBJ2-7; clone size: -; CDR3 DNA: TGTGCCAGCAGCTGGGACATCTACGAGCAGTACTTC; CDR3 protein: CASSWDIYEQYF
V gene: TRBV7-2; D gene: TRBD1; J gene: TRBJ2-6; clone size: -; CDR3 DNA: TGTGCCAGCAGCAAATGGACAGGGTTGGCTGGGGCCAACGTCCTGACTTTC; CDR3 protein: CASSKWTGLAGANVLTF
V gene: TRBV6-2/TRBV6-3; D gene: TRBD1; J gene: TRBJ1-1; clone size: -; CDR3 DNA: TGTGCCAGCAGTTACCCCGGGACAGGGCGGAACACTGAAGCTTTCTTT; CDR3 protein: CASSYPGTGRNTEAFF
V gene: TRBV30; D gene: TRBD2; J gene: TRBJ2-7; clone size: -; CDR3 DNA: TGTGCCTGGAGTTCCCTAGCGGGAGGGACCTACGAGCAGTACTTC; CDR3 protein: CAWSSLAGGTYEQYF
V gene: TRBV5-6; D gene: TRBD2; J gene: TRBJ2-1; clone size: -; CDR3 DNA: TGTGCCAGCAGCGTTCCTAGCGGGAGGAATGAGCAGTTCTTC; CDR3 protein: CASSVPSGRNEQFF
V gene: TRBV10-1; D gene: -; J gene: TRBJ2-4; clone size: -; CDR3 DNA: TGCGCCAGCAGTGCAGGGGACGACAAAAACATTCAGTACTTC; CDR3 protein: CASSAGDDKNIQYF
V gene: TRBV12-3/TRBV12-4; D gene: TRBD1; J gene: TRBJ2-5; clone size: few; CDR3 DNA: TGTGCCAGCGGGTACAGGGGGCTGGAGACCCAGTACTTC; CDR3 protein: CASGYRGLETQYF
V gene: TRBV2; D gene: -; J gene: TRBJ1-2; clone size: -; CDR3 DNA: TGTGCCAGCGACCCCAGAGGGCATGGCTACACCTTC; CDR3 protein: CASDPRGHGYTF
V gene: TRBV10-3; D gene: TRBD2; J gene: TRBJ2-1; clone size: -; CDR3 DNA: TGTGCCAGCCAGCGGGATGTGGGCAATGAGCAGTTCTTC; CDR3 protein: CASQRDVGNEQFF
V gene: TRBV5-1; D gene: TRBD2; J gene: TRBJ2-3; clone size: -; CDR3 DNA: TGCGCCAGCAGCTTTACAGGAGTAGCGGGGGAATTCACAGATACGCAGTATTTT; CDR3 protein: CASSFTGVAGEFTDTQYF
V gene: TRBV7-5; D gene: -; J gene: TRBJ2-3; clone size: -; CDR3 DNA: TGTGCCTTCCCCCCGGGACTGGACACAGATACGCAGTATTTT; CDR3 protein: CAFPPGLDTDTQYF
V gene: TRBV5-1; D gene: -; J gene: TRBJ2-3; clone size: -; CDR3 DNA: TGCGCCAGCAGCTTGGGTCGGGGATCAGATACGCAGTATTTT; CDR3 protein: CASSLGRGSDTQYF
V gene: TRBV7-2; D gene: TRBD2; J gene: TRBJ2-2; clone size: -; CDR3 DNA: TGTGCCAGCAGCTTAGTTTTAGCGGGAACCGGGGAGCTGTTTTTT; CDR3 protein: CASSLVLAGTGELFF
V gene: TRBV5-5; D gene: TRBD1; J gene: TRBJ1-1; clone size: -; CDR3 DNA: TGTGCCAGCAGCTTTAGACAGGGGTTGAACACTGAAGCTTTCTTT; CDR3 protein: CASSFRQGLNTEAFF
V gene: TRBV7-9; D gene: -; J gene: TRBJ1-1; clone size: once; CDR3 DNA: TGTGCCAGCAGCCCGGAGTGGGACACTGAAGCTTTCTTT; CDR3 protein: CASSPEWDTEAFF
V gene: TRBV2; D gene: TRBD1; J gene: TRBJ1-1; clone size: -; CDR3 DNA: TGTGCCAGCAGTGATCCAACCTCACAGGGGTACACTGAAGCTTTCTTT; CDR3 protein: CASSDPTSQGYTEAFF
V gene: TRBV15; D gene: -; J gene: TRBJ2-3; clone size: -; CDR3 DNA: TGTGCCACCACTACAGGGGGGGGTAACACAGATACGCAGTATTTT; CDR3 protein: CATTTGGGNTDTQYF
V gene: TRBV5-6; D gene: -; J gene: TRBJ2-7; clone size: few; CDR3 DNA: TGTGCCAGCAGCTTACCGGTCTCCTACGAGCAGTACTTC; CDR3 protein: CASSLPVSYEQYF
V gene: TRBV6-5; D gene: TRBD2; J gene: TRBJ2-5; clone size: -; CDR3 DNA: TGTGCCAGCACTAGCGGGAGAGGAGAGACCCAGTACTTC; CDR3 protein: CASTSGRGETQYF
V gene: TRBV27; D gene: -; J gene: TRBJ2-3; clone size: -; CDR3 DNA: TGTGCCAGCAGCCCCCGGCAGGGGCAGGTTGGCACAGATACGCAGTATTTT; CDR3 protein: CASSPRQGQVGTDTQYF
V gene: TRBV5-4; D gene: -; J gene: TRBJ1-1; clone size: -; CDR3 DNA: TGTGCCAGCAGCGAGGCGGGCGGAACCTACACTGAAGCTTTCTTT; CDR3 protein: CASSEAGGTYTEAFF